This is a list of T cell receptor beta chains from one sample in a study of control samples from healthy donors and cancer patients. This table comes from immunoSEQ multiplex PCR, and its TCRdb copy is limited to in-frame clones, with some not included. The table has roughly 130,000 clones, more than 90% seen once. Source material: blood. The receptors stem from a man aged 25 to 40 in good health. Both conserved end residues are part of each CDR3. A D gene is named only where the DNA matches it firmly. Not all rows give a size; the values are once, few, many and, for expanded clones, a class.

>TRBJ2-1|TRBV14|NA|NA
TGTGCCAGCAGCCAAGGGACCCCGATAGTCTATGAGCAGTTCTTC
CASSQGTPIVYEQFF
>TRBJ2-7|TRBV18|TRBD1|NA
TGTGCCAGCTCACCCCGACAGGGAGCCCCCTACGAGCAGTACTTC
CASSPRQGAPYEQYF
>TRBJ2-2|TRBV14|TRBD1|NA
TGTGCCAGCAGCCAATCCGGGACAGCTTACACCGGGGAGCTGTTTTTT
CASSQSGTAYTGELFF
>TRBJ2-1|TRBV10-1|NA|NA
TGCGCCAGCAGAGGGGGGGCAGGGGGAATTGTTTCCTACAATGAGCAGTTCTTC
CASRGGAGGIVSYNEQFF
>TRBJ2-1|TRBV5-4|NA|NA
TGTGCCAGCAGCTCGAAAGGAGGATTGCATGAGCAGTTCTTC
CASSSKGGLHEQFF
>TRBJ1-5|TRBV28|NA|NA
TGTGCCAGCTTGCTCAGCGGCAATCAGCCCCAGCATTTT
CASLLSGNQPQHF
>TRBJ2-7|TRBV5-1|TRBD2|once
TGCGCCAGCAGCTTAGCGGGAGGGAACGAGCAGTACTTC
CASSLAGGNEQYF
>TRBJ2-3|TRBV19|NA|NA
TGTGCCAGTAGTCCCTCCGGGGCCACAGATACGCAGTATTTT
CASSPSGATDTQYF
>TRBJ2-3|TRBV7-3|NA|NA
TGTGCCAGCAGCTTAAGGGGACATAGCACAGATACGCAGTATTTT
CASSLRGHSTDTQYF
>TRBJ1-2|TRBV30|NA|NA
TGTGCCTGGACCCTGGGGGAGAGCTATGGCTACACCTTC
CAWTLGESYGYTF
>TRBJ1-6|TRBV7-9|TRBD1|NA
TGTGCCAGCAGCTTAATTTTGACAGGGGGATCTTTTTTCAATTCACCCCTCCACTTT
CASSLILTGGSFFNSPLHF
>TRBJ2-1|TRBV5-6|NA|NA
TGTGCCAGCAGCTTGGGGAGGGTGACTGAGCAGTTCTTC
CASSLGRVTEQFF
>TRBJ2-5|TRBV9|TRBD2|NA
TGTGCCAGCAGCCAACTAGCGGGAGGAGAGACCCAGTACTTC
CASSQLAGGETQYF
>TRBJ1-5|TRBV6-1|TRBD1|NA
TGTGCCAGCAGTGCCGGGACAGGGAGTCGAAATCAGCCCCAGCATTTT
CASSAGTGSRNQPQHF
>TRBJ1-1|TRBV4-3|NA|NA
TGCGCCAGCAGCCAAGAATCGGTGACTAACACTGAAGCTTTCTTT
CASSQESVTNTEAFF
>TRBJ2-3|TRBV6-5|TRBD2|NA
TGTGCCAGCAGTTACCGGGGGGGTGAGTCGCAGTATTTT
CASSYRGGESQYF
>TRBJ2-7|TRBV2|NA|once
TGTGCCAGCAGTGAAAGGCCCAGACCAAACTCCTACGAGCAGTACTTC
CASSERPRPNSYEQYF
>TRBJ1-2|TRBV21-1|NA|NA
TGTGCCAGCAGCAAACAAGCCTTC
CASSKQAF
>TRBJ1-4|TRBV4-1|TRBD1|NA
TGCGCCAGCAGCCATGGGACAGGGGCTACAGAAAAACTGTTTTTT
CASSHGTGATEKLFF
>TRBJ2-2|TRBV6-6|NA|NA
TGTGCCAGCAGTCTCCGACAAGCCAACACCGGGGAGCTGTTTTTT
CASSLRQANTGELFF
>TRBJ2-5|TRBV3-1/TRBV3-2|NA|NA
TGTGCCAGCAGCGCACTAGCCCAAGAGACCCAGTACTTC
CASSALAQETQYF
>TRBJ2-5|TRBV9|TRBD2|NA
TGTGCCAGCAGCGTCCGGGGGGTTGGGGAGACCCAGTACTTC
CASSVRGVGETQYF
>TRBJ2-7|TRBV7-9|NA|NA
TGTGCCAGCAGCTTAATCCGGAACTACGAGCAGTACTTC
CASSLIRNYEQYF
>TRBJ2-1|TRBV15|NA|NA
TGTGCCACCAGCAGGGGTCGGGCCAGGGGACCTTTGGATGAGCAGTTCTTC
CATSRGRARGPLDEQFF
>TRBJ2-5|TRBV6-1|NA|NA
TGTGCCAGCAGTGAAAGGGAGGACAGGTACCAAGAGACCCAGTACTTC
CASSEREDRYQETQYF
>TRBJ2-7|TRBV10-3|NA|once
TGTGCCAGCAGAGGGGGCGGGAGTCGCGACGAGCAGTACTTC
CASRGGGSRDEQYF
>TRBJ2-1|TRBV28|NA|NA
TGTGCCAGCAGTGTACCGTTCACAGGTAGCTCCTACAATGAGCAGTTCTTC
CASSVPFTGSSYNEQFF
>TRBJ2-1|TRBV21-1|NA|NA
TGTGCCAGCAGCAAAGCCCGTAGGGGGGCTTACAATGAGCAGTTCTTC
CASSKARRGAYNEQFF
>TRBJ2-7|TRBV11-2|NA|NA
TGTGCCAGCAGCTCGGGATCCTACGAGCAGTACTTC
CASSSGSYEQYF
>TRBJ2-1|TRBV7-9|TRBD2|NA
TGTGCCAGCAGCCCGCGGACTAGCGGGAGTGCCTACAATGAGCAGTTCTTC
CASSPRTSGSAYNEQFF
>TRBJ2-1|TRBV6-5|TRBD2|NA
TGTGCCAGCAGTCGGACTAGCGGGATATATGATGAGCAGTTCTTC
CASSRTSGIYDEQFF
>TRBJ2-7|TRBV7-2|NA|few
TGTGCCAGCAGCCCGGGACGCATAAGCTCCTACGAGCAGTACTTC
CASSPGRISSYEQYF
>TRBJ2-1|TRBV28|TRBD1|once
TGTGCCAGCAGTGAACATTCCGGGACAGGGGGCAATGAGCAGTTCTTC
CASSEHSGTGGNEQFF
>TRBJ2-7|TRBV28|NA|NA
TGTGCCAGCAGCCAGACAGGCTCCTACGAGCAGTACTTC
CASSQTGSYEQYF
>TRBJ1-4|TRBV5-8|NA|few
TGTGCCAGCAGCATAGACCGTTTGGGCAGAATCTTT
CASSIDRLGRIF
>TRBJ2-3|TRBV10-2|TRBD2|NA
TGCGCCAGCAGTGATTGGGGTCCAGCGGGAGCTCCAGATACGCAGTATTTT
CASSDWGPAGAPDTQYF
>TRBJ1-3|TRBV7-3|NA|few
TGTGCCAGCAGCTTAATACAGGTCGCAGGACCCTCTGGAAACACCATATATTTT
CASSLIQVAGPSGNTIYF
>TRBJ2-5|TRBV5-4|NA|NA
TGTGCCAGCAGCTCAAAAGCGGAACAAGAGACCCAGTACTTC
CASSSKAEQETQYF
>TRBJ1-5|TRBV29-1|TRBD1|NA
TGCAGCGTTACCGGGACAGGAGGCAATCAGCCCCAGCATTTT
CSVTGTGGNQPQHF
>TRBJ2-1|TRBV6-2/TRBV6-3|TRBD2|NA
TGTGCCAGCAGTTACTCGACCGGACTAGTAAGTTCCTACAATGAGCAGTTCTTC
CASSYSTGLVSSYNEQFF
>TRBJ2-1|TRBV18|NA|NA
TGTGCCAGCTCACCAAAAGGGACACCGTACAATGAGCAGTTCTTC
CASSPKGTPYNEQFF
>TRBJ1-1|TRBV28|TRBD1|NA
TGTGCCAGCAGTCCTACAGGGGCTGGGAACACTGAAGCTTTCTTT
CASSPTGAGNTEAFF
>TRBJ2-1|TRBV11-2|TRBD1|NA
TGTGCCAGCAGCCCAGGGACAGGAGGAGGCAATGAGCAGTTCTTC
CASSPGTGGGNEQFF
>TRBJ2-7|TRBV6-5|NA|NA
TGTGCCAGCAAGAGTTCCGGTTGGGTGCAGTACTTC
CASKSSGWVQYF
>TRBJ1-6|TRBV19|NA|NA
TGTGCCAGTAGTAGGGTAGCCGCCAATTCACCCCTCCACTTT
CASSRVAANSPLHF
>TRBJ2-3|TRBV6-2/TRBV6-3|TRBD2|NA
TGTGCCAGCAGTTACGGGCTGACTAGCGTGATCACAGATACGCAGTATTTT
CASSYGLTSVITDTQYF
>TRBJ2-3|TRBV30|NA|NA
TGTGCCTGTACAAGCACAGATACGCAGTATTTT
CACTSTDTQYF